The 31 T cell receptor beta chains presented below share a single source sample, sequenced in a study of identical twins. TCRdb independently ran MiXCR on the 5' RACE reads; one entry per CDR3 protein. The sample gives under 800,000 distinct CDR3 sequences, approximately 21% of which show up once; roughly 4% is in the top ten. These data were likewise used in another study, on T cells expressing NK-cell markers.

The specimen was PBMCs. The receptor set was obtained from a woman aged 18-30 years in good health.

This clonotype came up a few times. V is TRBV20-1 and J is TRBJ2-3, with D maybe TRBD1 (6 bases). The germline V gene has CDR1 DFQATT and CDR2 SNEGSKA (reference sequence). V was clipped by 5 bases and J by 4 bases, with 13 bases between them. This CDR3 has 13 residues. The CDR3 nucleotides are TGCAGTGCTTCCGGGACACGTCCAGATACGCAGTATTTT. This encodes CSASGTRPDTQYF.

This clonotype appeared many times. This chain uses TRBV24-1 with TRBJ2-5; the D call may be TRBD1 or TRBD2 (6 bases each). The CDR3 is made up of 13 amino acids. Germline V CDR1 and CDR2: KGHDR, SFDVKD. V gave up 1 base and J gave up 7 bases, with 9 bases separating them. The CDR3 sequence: CATSDLQGGTQYF. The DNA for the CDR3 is TGTGCCACCAGTGATTTACAGGGAGGGACCCAGTACTTC.

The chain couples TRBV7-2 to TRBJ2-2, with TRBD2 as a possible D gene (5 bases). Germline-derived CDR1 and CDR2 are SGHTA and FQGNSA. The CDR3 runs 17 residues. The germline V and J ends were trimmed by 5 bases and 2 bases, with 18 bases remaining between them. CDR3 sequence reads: CASSPLFGNLNTGELFF. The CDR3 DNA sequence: TGTGCCAGCAGCCCCCTTTTCGGGAACTTAAACACCGGGGAGCTGTTTTTT.

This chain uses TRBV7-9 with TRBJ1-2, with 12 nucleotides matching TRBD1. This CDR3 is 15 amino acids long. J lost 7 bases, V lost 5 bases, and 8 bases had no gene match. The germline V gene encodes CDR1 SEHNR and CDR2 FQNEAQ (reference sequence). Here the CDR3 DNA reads TGTGCCAGCAGCGCCCGGGACAGGGGGCCGGGTGGCTACACCTTC. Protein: CASSARDRGPGGYTF.

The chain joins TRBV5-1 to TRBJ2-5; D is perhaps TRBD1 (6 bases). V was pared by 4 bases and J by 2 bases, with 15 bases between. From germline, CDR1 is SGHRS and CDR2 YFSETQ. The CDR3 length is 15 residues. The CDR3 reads CASSPRGGSQETQYF. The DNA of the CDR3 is TGCGCCAGCAGCCCCAGGGGCGGCAGTCAAGAGACCCAGTACTTC.

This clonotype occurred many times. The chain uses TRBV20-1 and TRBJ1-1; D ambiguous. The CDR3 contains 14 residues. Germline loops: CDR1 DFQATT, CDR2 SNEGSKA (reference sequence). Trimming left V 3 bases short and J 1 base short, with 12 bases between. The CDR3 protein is CSASHTIENTEAFF. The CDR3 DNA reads TGCAGTGCTAGCCATACGATAGAGAACACTGAAGCTTTCTTT.

In nucleotides, the CDR3 is TGCAGCGTTGAAGATCGGGGCGGTACGGTTTACGAGCAGTACTTC. Protein: CSVEDRGGTVYEQYF. The chain recombines TRBV29-1 with TRBJ2-7; perhaps D is TRBD1 or TRBD2 (5 bases each). Trimming took 0 bases from V and 4 from J, leaving 16 bases between them. The CDR3 is made up of 15 amino acids. Germline V gives CDR1 SQVTM, CDR2 ANQGSEA.

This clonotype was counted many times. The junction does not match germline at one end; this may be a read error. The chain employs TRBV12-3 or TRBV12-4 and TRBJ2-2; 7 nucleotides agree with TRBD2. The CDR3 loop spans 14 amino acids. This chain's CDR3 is CASSLTSEIGGGVF. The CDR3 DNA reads TGTGCCAGCAGTTTAACTAGCGAAATTGGTGGAGGTGTTTTT.

Here the CDR3 DNA reads TGCAGCGTTGAACGGGGCCAGGGGGACTACAATGAGCAGTTCTTC. Its translation: CSVERGQGDYNEQFF. The chain recombines TRBV29-1 with TRBJ2-1; 7 nucleotides match TRBD1. The CDR3 totals 15 residues. Per the germline V gene, CDR1 is SQVTM and CDR2 is ANQGSEA. J lost 3 bases, V lost 2 bases, and 7 bases had no gene match.

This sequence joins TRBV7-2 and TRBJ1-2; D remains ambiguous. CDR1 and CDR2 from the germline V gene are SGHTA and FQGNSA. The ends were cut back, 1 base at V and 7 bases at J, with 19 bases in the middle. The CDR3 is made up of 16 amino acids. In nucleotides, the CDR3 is TGTGCCAGCAGCTTAGAGACCGCCCTGAGGTTTCGTGGCTACACCTTC. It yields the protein CASSLETALRFRGYTF.

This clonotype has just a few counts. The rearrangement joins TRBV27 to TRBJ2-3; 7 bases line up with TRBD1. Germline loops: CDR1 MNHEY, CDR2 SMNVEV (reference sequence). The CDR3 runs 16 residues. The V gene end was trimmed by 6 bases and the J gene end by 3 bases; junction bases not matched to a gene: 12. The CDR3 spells CASSRTAGRGTDTQYF. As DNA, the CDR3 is TGTGCCAGCAGCCGAACCGCCGGCAGGGGGACAGATACGCAGTATTTT.

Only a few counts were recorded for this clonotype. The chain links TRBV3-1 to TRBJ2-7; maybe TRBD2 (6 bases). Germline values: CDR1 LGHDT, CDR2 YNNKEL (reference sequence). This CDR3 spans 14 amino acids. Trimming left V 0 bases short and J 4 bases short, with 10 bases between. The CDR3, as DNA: TGTGCCAGCAGCCAAGACGGAGGGAGGTACGAGCAGTACTTC. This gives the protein CASSQDGGRYEQYF.

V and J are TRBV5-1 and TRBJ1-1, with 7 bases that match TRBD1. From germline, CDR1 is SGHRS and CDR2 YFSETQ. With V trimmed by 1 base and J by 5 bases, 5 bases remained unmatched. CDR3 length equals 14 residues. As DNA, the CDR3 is TGCGCCAGCAGCTTGACAGGACAGGAGACTGAAGCTTTCTTT. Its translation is CASSLTGQETEAFF.

This CDR3 is CASKKGVFDNGYTF. The CDR3 bases are TGTGCCAGCAAAAAAGGGGTATTCGACAATGGCTACACCTTC. The chain combines TRBV12-3 or TRBV12-4 with TRBJ1-2, with D perhaps matching TRBD1 (5 bases). Trimming removed 7 bases at V and 6 bases at J, with 18 bases between. The CDR3 sequence is 14 residues long.

The CDR3 spells CASSLALRGQETQYF. The CDR3, as DNA: TGTGCCAGCAGTTTAGCGCTAAGGGGTCAAGAGACCCAGTACTTC. V is TRBV12-3 or TRBV12-4 and J is TRBJ2-5, with D tentatively TRBD1 (5 bases). The CDR3 covers 15 residues. Trimming removed 0 bases from V and 2 bases from J, with 10 bases in between.

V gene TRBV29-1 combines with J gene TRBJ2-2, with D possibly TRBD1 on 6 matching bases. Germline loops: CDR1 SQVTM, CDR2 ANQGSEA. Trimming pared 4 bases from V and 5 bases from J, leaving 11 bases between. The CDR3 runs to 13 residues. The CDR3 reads CSVGTVGTGELFF. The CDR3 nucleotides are TGCAGCGTTGGGACAGTGGGGACCGGGGAGCTGTTTTTT.

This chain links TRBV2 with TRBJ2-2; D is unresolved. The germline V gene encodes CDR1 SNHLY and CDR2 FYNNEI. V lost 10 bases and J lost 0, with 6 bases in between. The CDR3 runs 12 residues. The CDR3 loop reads CAKGSNTGELFF. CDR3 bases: TGTGCCAAGGGATCGAACACCGGGGAGCTGTTTTTT. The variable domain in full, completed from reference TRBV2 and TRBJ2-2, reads EPEVTQTPSHQVTQMGQEVILRCVPISNHLYFYWYRQILGQKVEFLVSFYNNEISEKSEIFDDQFSVERPDGSNFTLKIRSTKLEDSAMYFCAKGSNTGELFFGEGSRLTVL.

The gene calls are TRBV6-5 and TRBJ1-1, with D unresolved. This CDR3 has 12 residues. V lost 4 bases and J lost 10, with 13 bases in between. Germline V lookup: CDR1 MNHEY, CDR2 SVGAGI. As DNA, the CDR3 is TGTGCCAGCAGTTCAAGGTCCGGGCGAGCTTTCTTT. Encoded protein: CASSSRSGRAFF.

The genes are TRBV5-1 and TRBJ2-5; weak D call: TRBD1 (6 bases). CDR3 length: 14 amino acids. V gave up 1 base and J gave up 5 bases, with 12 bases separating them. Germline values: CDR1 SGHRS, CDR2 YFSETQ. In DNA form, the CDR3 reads TGCGCCAGCAGCTTGCGGTGGCAGGGGGAGACCCAGTACTTC. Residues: CASSLRWQGETQYF.

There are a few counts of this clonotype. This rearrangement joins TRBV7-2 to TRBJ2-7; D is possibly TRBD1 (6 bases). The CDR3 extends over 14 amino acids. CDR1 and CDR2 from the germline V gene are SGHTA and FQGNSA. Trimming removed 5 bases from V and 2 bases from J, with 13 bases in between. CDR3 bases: TGTGCCAGCAGCCCATGGACAGCCCCCTACGAGCAGTACTTC. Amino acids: CASSPWTAPYEQYF.

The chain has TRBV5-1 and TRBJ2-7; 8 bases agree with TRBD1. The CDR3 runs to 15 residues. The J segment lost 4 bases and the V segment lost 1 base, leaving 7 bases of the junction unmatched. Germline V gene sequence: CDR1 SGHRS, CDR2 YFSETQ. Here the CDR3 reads CASSLQGAPGYEQYF. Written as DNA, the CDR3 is TGCGCCAGCAGCTTGCAGGGGGCCCCAGGGTACGAGCAGTACTTC.

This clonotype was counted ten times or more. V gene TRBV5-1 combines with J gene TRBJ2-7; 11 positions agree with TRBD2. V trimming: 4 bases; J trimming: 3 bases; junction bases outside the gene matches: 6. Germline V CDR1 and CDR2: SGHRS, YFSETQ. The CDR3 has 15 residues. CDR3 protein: CASSPGTSGIYEQYF. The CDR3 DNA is TGCGCCAGCAGCCCCGGGACTAGCGGCATCTACGAGCAGTACTTC.

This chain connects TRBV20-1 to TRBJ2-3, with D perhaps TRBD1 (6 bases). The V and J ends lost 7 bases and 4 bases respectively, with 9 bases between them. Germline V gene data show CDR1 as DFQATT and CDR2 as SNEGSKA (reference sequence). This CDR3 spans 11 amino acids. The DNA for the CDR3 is TGCAGTGTCTGGGGGCCAGATACGCAGTATTTT. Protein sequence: CSVWGPDTQYF.

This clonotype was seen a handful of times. The DNA of the CDR3 is TGTGCCAGCAGCCCCGGGACAGGGGGTCGCTACACCTTC. The encoded protein is CASSPGTGGRYTF. The chain joins TRBV6-6 to TRBJ1-2; 11 bases are shared with TRBD1. This CDR3 comprises 13 residues. J lost 9 bases, V lost 6 bases, and 6 bases had no gene match. CDR1 MNHNY and CDR2 SVGAGI come from the germline V gene (reference sequence).

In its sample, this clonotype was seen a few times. The DNA for the CDR3 is TGTGCCAGCAGTTTGTGGACTAGCGGGAGCTACGAGCAGTACTTC. Its protein product is CASSLWTSGSYEQYF. The chain couples TRBV6-5 to TRBJ2-7; 13 positions match TRBD2. This CDR3 spans 15 amino acids. In germline, CDR1 is MNHEY, CDR2 SVGAGI. V lost 4 bases, J lost 3 bases, and 3 bases stayed unmatched.

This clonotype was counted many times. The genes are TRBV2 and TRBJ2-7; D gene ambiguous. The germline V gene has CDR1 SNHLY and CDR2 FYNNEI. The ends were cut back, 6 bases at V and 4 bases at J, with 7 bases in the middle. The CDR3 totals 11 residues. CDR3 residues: CASRLSYEQYF. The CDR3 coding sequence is TGTGCCAGCAGGCTAAGTTACGAGCAGTACTTC.

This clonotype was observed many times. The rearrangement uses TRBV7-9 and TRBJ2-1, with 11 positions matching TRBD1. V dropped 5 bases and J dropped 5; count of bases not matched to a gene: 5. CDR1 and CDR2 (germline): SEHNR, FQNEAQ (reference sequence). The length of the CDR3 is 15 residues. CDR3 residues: CASSPGQGADNEQFF. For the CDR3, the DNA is TGTGCCAGCAGCCCTGGACAGGGGGCCGACAATGAGCAGTTCTTC.

CDR3 residues: CASSLPQGLPEAFF. DNA of the CDR3: TGTGCCAGCAGCTTACCCCAGGGGCTGCCTGAAGCTTTCTTT. The chain employs TRBV7-9 and TRBJ1-1; TRBD1 is a possible D gene (6 bases). CDR1 SEHNR and CDR2 FQNEAQ come from the germline V gene (reference sequence). The CDR3 contains 14 residues. V was shortened by 2 bases and J by 6 bases, with 13 bases between the two germline ends.

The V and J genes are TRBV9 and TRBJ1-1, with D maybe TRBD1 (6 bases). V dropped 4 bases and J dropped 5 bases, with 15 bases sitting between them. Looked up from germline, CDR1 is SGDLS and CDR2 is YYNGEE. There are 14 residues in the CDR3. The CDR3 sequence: CASSQTPRGTEAFF. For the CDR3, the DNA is TGTGCCAGCAGCCAAACACCGAGGGGGACTGAAGCTTTCTTT.

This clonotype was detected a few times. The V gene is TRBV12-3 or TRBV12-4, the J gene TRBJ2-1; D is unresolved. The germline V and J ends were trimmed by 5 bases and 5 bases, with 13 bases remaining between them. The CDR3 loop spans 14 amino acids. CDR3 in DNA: TGTGCCAGCAGTCCCGGGTCGAAAGACAATGAGCAGTTCTTC. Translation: CASSPGSKDNEQFF.

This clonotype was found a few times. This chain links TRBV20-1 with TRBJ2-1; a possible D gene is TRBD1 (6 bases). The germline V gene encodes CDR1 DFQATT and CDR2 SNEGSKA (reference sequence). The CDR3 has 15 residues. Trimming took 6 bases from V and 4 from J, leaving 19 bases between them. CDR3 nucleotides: TGCAGTGCCCTACTAACCGGGACACATTACAATGAGCAGTTCTTC. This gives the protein CSALLTGTHYNEQFF.